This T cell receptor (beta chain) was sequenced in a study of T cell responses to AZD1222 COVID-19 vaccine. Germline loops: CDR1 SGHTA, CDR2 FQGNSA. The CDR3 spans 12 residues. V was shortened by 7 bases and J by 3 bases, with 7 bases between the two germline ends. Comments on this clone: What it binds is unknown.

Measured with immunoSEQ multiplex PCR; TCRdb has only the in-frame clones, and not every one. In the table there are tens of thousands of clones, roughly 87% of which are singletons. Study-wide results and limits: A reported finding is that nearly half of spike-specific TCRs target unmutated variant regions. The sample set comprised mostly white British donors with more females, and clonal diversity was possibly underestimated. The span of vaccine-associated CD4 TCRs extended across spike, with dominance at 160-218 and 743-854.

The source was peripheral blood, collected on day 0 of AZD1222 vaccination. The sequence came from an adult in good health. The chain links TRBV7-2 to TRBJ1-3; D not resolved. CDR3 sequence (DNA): TGTGCCAGCACCTCCGATGGAAACACCATATATTTT. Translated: CASTSDGNTIYF.